The 2 T cell receptor beta chains presented below share a single source sample, sequenced in a study of OX40 agonist ivuxolimab in advanced cancers. The method was immunoSEQ multiplex PCR; TCRdb's version includes in-frame clones alone and lacks a portion of them. Of approximately 76,000 clones in the sample, over 90% are singletons; the top ten hold 6.2%. The source was CD4+ or CD8+ T cells sorted from blood, collected in a trial of the OX40 agonist ivuxolimab. Source of these receptors: an adult with an advanced solid tumor such as melanoma, head and neck, liver or kidney cancer.

The V call is TRBV7-9, the J call TRBJ1-1; 7 bases map to TRBD1. From germline, CDR1 is SEHNR and CDR2 FQNEAQ (reference sequence). With V trimmed by 5 bases and J by 0 bases, 6 bases remained unmatched. The CDR3 contains 15 residues. CDR3 residues: CASSHLGQLNTEAFF. In DNA form, the CDR3 reads TGTGCCAGCAGCCATTTGGGACAGTTGAACACTGAAGCTTTCTTT.

This clone was observed once. The chain combines TRBV7-9 with TRBJ2-7; a weak D match, TRBD1 (6 bases). The CDR3 is 14 amino acids. Between the trimmed V and J ends, which lost 0 bases and 3 bases, there was a span of 9 bases. Germline V CDR1 and CDR2: SEHNR, FQNEAQ (reference sequence). The CDR3 DNA follows: TGTGCCAGCAGCTTAGCGAACAGGGACTACGAGCAGTACTTC. Translating it yields CASSLANRDYEQYF.